The present TCR beta chain was sequenced within a study of T cells in women clearing cervical HPV infection. CDR1 SGHNT and CDR2 YYREEE come from the germline V gene (reference sequence). With 1 base removed from V and 1 base from J, the gap between germline ends came to 5 bases. The CDR3 is made up of 13 amino acids. With regard to this clone: Sequencing ends 3 residues short of the CDR3 end; the germline J gene provides the rest.

TCRdb's copy holds only in-frame clones and misses some; the assay was immunoSEQ multiplex PCR. This table lists 30,000 to 50,000 clones. The TCR was taken from a woman aged 18-70 years with a cervical HPV16 infection that either progressed to CIN3+ or cleared (not recorded which). The sequencing input was blood buffy coat. The rearrangement joins TRBV5-4 to TRBJ2-5; D gene ambiguous. CDR3 sequence reads: CASSLISQETQYF. CDR3 DNA, as far as it was read: TGTGCCAGCAGCTTGATCAGCCAAGAGACC.